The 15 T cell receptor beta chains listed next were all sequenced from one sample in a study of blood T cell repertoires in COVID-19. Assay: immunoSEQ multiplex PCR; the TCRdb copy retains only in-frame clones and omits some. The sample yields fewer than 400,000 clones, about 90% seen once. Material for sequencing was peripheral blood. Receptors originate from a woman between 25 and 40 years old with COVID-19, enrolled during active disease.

The CDR3 region is CASSLGGQSFYGYTF. The CDR3 coding sequence is TGTGCCAGCAGCTTAGGGGGACAGTCTTTCTATGGCTACACCTTC. The V gene is TRBV7-2, the J gene TRBJ1-2; 7 bases line up with TRBD1. Germline V gene data show CDR1 as SGHTA and CDR2 as FQGNSA. V lost 1 base, J lost 4 bases, and 6 bases stayed unmatched. The CDR3 is made up of 15 amino acids.

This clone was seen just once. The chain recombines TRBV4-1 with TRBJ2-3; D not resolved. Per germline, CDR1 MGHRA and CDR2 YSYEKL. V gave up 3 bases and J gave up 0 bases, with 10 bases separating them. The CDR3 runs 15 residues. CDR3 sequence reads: CASSQTTESTDTQYF. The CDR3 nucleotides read TGCGCCAGCAGCCAGACGACGGAGAGCACAGATACGCAGTATTTT.

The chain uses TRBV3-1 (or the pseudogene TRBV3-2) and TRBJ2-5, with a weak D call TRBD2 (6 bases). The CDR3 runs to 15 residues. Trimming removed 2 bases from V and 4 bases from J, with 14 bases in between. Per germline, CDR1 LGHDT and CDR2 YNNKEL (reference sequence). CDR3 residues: CASSQTGGWSETQYF. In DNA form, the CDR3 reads TGTGCCAGCAGCCAAACTGGGGGGTGGTCAGAGACCCAGTACTTC.

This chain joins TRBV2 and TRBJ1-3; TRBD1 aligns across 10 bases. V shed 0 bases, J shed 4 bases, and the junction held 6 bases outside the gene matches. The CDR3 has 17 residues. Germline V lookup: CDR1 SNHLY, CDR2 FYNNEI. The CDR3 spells CASSEAGTGERGNTIYF. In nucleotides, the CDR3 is TGTGCCAGCAGTGAAGCAGGGACAGGGGAGCGGGGAAACACCATATATTTT.

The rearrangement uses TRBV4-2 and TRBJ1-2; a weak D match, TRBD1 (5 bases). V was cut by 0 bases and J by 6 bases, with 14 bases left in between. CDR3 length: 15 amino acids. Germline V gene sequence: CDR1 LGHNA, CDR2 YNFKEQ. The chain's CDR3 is CASSQEVRELHGYTF. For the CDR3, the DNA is TGTGCCAGCAGCCAAGAAGTCAGGGAATTGCATGGCTACACCTTC.

CDR3 in DNA: TGTGCCAGCAGCTCCCACACAGGGGGAGAGGGCTACACCTTC. Translation: CASSSHTGGEGYTF. V and J are TRBV7-2 and TRBJ1-2; 8 bases fit TRBD1. Per germline, CDR1 SGHTA and CDR2 FQGNSA. There are 14 residues in the CDR3. V lost 4 bases to trimming and J lost 8 bases; unmatched junction nucleotides: 9.

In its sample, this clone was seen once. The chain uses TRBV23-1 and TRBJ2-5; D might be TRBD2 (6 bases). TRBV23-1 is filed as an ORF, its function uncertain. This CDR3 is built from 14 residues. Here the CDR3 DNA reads TGCCTTCAAGGGACTCCTGAACCCCAAGAGACCCAGTACTTC. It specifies CLQGTPEPQETQYF.

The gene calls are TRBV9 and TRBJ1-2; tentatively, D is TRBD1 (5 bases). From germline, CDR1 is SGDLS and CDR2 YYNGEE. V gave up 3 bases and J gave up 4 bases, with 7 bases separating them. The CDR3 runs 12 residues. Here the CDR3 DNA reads TGTGCCAGCAGCGCAGACAGCTATGGCTACACCTTC. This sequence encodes CASSADSYGYTF.

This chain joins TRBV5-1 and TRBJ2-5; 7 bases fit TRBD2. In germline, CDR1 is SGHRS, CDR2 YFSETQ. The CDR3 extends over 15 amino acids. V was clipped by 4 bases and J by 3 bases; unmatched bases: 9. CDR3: CASSPRGAGEETQYF. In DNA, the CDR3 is TGCGCCAGCAGCCCACGGGGTGCGGGGGAAGAGACCCAGTACTTC. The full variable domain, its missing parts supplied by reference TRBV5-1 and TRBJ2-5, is KAGVTQTPRYLIKTRGQQVTLSCSPISGHRSVSWYQQTPGQGLQFLFEYFSETQRNKGNFPGRFSGRQFSNSRSEMNVSTLELGDSALYLCASSPRGAGEETQYFGPGTRLLVL.

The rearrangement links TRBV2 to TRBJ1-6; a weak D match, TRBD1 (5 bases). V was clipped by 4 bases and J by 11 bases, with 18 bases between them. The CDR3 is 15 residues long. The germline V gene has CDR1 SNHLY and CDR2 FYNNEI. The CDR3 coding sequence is TGTGCCAGCAGTGTGGTGGGGGAGGATACGGCACCCCTCCACTTT. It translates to CASSVVGEDTAPLHF.

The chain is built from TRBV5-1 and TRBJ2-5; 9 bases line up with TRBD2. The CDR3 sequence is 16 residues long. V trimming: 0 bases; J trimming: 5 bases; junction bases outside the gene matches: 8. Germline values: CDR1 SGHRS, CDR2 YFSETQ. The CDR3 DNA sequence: TGCGCCAGCAGCTTGGGGCGGGGGGGCCCCGCCGAGACCCAGTACTTC. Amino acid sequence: CASSLGRGGPAETQYF.

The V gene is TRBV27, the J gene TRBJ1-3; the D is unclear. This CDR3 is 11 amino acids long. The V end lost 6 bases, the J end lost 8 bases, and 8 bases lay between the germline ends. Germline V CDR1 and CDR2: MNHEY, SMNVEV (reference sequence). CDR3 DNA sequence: TGTGCCAGCAGGGGAGGAGACACCATATATTTT. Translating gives CASRGGDTIYF.

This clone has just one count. CDR3 sequence: CASSQIQGSVVSPLHF. The DNA of the CDR3 is TGTGCCAGCAGCCAAATACAGGGCTCAGTCGTTTCACCCCTCCACTTT. The rearrangement links TRBV3-1 (or the pseudogene TRBV3-2) to TRBJ1-6, with a possible D match to TRBD1 (6 bases). Germline V gene data show CDR1 as LGHDT and CDR2 as YNNKEL (reference sequence). The CDR3 is 16 residues long. With 2 bases removed from V and 9 bases from J, the gap between germline ends came to 17 bases.

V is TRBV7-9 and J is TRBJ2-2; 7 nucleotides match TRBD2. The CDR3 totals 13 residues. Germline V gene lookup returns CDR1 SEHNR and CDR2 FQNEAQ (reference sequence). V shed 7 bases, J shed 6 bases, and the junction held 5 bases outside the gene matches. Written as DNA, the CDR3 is TGTGCCAGCACCCTGGGGGGGTCCGGGGAGCTGTTTTTT. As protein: CASTLGGSGELFF.

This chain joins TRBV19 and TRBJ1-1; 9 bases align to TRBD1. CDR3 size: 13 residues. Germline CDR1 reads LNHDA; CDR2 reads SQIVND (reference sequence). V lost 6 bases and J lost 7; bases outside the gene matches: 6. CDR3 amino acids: CASRLQGAYEAFF. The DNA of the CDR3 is TGTGCCAGTAGACTACAGGGGGCGTATGAAGCTTTCTTT.